This TCR beta chain was sequenced during a study of post-analysis software for immune sequencing data. Overall study context: Disease courses included relapsing-remitting, secondary progressive and progressive-relapsing multiple sclerosis.

Comments on this clonotype: The antigen is unknown.

Study conclusions and caveats: A significant reduction in normalized Chao1 diversity was observed in multiple sclerosis patients versus controls. With F measure, samples from one preparation batch clustered together strongly.

TCR beta cDNA libraries included unique molecular identifiers. Starting from roughly 1 to 10 million T cells, the study yielded approximately 460,000 cDNA molecules. TCRdb analysed the PCR reads with MiXCR anew, one entry per CDR3 protein. The sample holds approximately 770,000 distinct CDR3 sequences, 46% seen once. Sequenced: blood. This receptor was taken from a girl aged 10 to 17 with multiple sclerosis.

The CDR3 reads CASSLFQNTGELFF. As DNA, the CDR3 is TGTGCCAGCAGCTTATTTCAGAACACCGGGGAGCTGTTTTTT. The J gene is TRBJ2-2, the V gene TRBV11-2; D not resolved. Germline V gene lookup returns CDR1 SGHAT and CDR2 FQNNGV. V was trimmed by 2 bases and J by 1 base, leaving 5 bases between them. The CDR3 length is 14 residues.